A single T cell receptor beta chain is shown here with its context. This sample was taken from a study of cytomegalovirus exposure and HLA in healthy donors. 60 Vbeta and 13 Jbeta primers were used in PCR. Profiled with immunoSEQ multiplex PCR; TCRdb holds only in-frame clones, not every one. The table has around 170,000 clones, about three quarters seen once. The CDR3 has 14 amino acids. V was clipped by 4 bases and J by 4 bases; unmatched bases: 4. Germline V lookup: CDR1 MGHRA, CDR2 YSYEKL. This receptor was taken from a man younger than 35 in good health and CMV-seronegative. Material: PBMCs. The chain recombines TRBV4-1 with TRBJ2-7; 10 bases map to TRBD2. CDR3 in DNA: TGCGCCAGCAGCCGAGGACTAGCGGTTTACGAGCAGTACTTC. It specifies CASSRGLAVYEQYF.